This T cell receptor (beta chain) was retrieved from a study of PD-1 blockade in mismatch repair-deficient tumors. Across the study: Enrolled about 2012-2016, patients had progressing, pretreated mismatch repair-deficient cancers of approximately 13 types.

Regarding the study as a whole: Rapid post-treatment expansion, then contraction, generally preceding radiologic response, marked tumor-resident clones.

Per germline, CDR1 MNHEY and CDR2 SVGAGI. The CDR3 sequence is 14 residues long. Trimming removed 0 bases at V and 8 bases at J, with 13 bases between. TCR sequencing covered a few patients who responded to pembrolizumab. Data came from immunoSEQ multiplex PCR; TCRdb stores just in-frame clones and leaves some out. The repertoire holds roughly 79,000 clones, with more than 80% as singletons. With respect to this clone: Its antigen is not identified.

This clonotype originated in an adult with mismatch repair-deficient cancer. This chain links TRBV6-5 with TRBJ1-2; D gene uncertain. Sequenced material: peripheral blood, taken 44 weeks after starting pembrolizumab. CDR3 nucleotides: TGTGCCAGCAGTTACTCGTTGGAAATAGGGGGCTACACCTTC. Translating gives CASSYSLEIGGYTF.